This T cell receptor (beta chain) was identified in a study of shared clonotypes between healthy human individuals. Across the whole study: For every donor, three CD4 naive, three CD4 memory, two CD8 naive and one CD8 memory plates were used.

Study observations and caveats: Among donors, the sharing of clonotypes was expected to be influenced by sequencing depth.

This table comes from immunoSEQ multiplex PCR, and its TCRdb copy is limited to in-frame clones, with some not included. Among around 1.9 million clones listed, 93% were seen once. Germline V gene lookup returns CDR1 MNHNS and CDR2 SASEGT. V was shortened by 0 bases and J by 6 bases, with 17 bases between the two germline ends. The CDR3 is made up of 16 amino acids. Naive CD8 isolation took CD45RO-negative cells positively selected for CCR7 and excluded terminally differentiated effector memory CD45RA+ cells. Regarding this clone: The antigen remains undetermined.

The chain recombines TRBV6-1 with TRBJ1-2; D remains unclear. Sequencing was carried out using naive CD8+ T cells from PBMCs. The TCR originated in a man aged 18 to 30 in good health. Some clones in this sample may be carry-over from other donors' samples. CDR3 amino acids: CASSEARRPYRDGYTF. Written as DNA, the CDR3 is TGTGCCAGCAGTGAAGCCCGACGACCCTACCGGGATGGCTACACCTTC.